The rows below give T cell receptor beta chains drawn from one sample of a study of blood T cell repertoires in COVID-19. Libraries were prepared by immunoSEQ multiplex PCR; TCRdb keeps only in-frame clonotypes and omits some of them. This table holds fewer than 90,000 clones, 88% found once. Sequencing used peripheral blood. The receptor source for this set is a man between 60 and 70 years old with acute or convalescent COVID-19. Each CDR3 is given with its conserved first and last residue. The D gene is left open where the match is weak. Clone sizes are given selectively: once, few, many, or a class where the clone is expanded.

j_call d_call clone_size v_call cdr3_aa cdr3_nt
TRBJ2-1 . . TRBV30 CAWSEGPGTPGYNEQFF TGTGCCTGGAGTGAAGGGCCCGGGACACCCGGCTACAATGAGCAGTTCTTC
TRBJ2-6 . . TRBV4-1 CASSSTGIGSGANVLTF TGCGCCAGCAGCTCCACAGGGATAGGCTCTGGGGCCAACGTCCTGACTTTC
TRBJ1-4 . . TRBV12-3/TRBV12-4 CASSITTNEKLFF TGTGCCAGCAGTATCACAACTAATGAAAAACTGTTTTTT
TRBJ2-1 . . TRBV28 CASSQPDNSYNEQFF TGTGCCAGCAGTCAGCCCGACAACTCCTACAATGAGCAGTTCTTC
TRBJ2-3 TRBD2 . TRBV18 CASTTLGTSATDTQYF TGTGCCAGCACCACCCTTGGGACTAGCGCAACAGATACGCAGTATTTT
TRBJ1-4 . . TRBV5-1 CASSLVEGRVNEKLFF TGCGCCAGCAGCCTGGTCGAGGGCCGTGTTAATGAAAAACTGTTTTTT
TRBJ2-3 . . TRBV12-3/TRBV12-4 CASGWTDTQYF TGTGCCAGCGGCTGGACAGATACGCAGTATTTT
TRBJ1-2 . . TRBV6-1 CASSEAGNGYTF TGTGCCAGCAGTGAGGCGGGGAATGGCTACACCTTC
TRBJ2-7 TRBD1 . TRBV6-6 CASNKRDRGLSGEQYF TGTGCCAGCAATAAACGGGACAGGGGGCTTTCTGGCGAGCAGTACTTC
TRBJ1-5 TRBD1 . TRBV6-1 CASRGQVGNQPQHF TGTGCCAGCAGGGGACAGGTGGGCAATCAGCCCCAGCATTTT
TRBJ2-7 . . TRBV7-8 CASSLGGTGLEQYF TGTGCCAGCAGCTTAGGGGGTACAGGGCTCGAGCAGTACTTC
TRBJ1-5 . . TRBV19 CASIPQGRSNQPQHF TGTGCCAGCATTCCACAGGGACGGAGCAATCAGCCCCAGCATTTT
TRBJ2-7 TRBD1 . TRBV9 CASSVGGTASYEQYF TGTGCCAGCAGCGTAGGGGGGACAGCCTCCTACGAGCAGTACTTC
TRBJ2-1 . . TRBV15 CATSRDQTVKKFF TGTGCCACCAGCAGAGATCAAACAGTTAAAAAGTTCTTC
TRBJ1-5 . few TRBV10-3 CAISESMQANQPQHF TGTGCCATCAGTGAGTCGATGCAGGCCAATCAGCCCCAGCATTTT
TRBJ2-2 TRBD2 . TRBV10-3 CAIRGGGPTGELFF TGTGCCATCAGAGGCGGGGGGCCTACCGGGGAGCTGTTTTTT
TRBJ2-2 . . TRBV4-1 CASSYSQRGTGELFF TGCGCCAGCAGCTATAGCCAGAGAGGCACCGGGGAGCTGTTTTTT
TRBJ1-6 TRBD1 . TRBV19 CASIGGQGGLTPLHF TGTGCCAGTATTGGGGGACAGGGGGGTTTGACACCCCTCCACTTT
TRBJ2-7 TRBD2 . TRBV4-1 CASSQMTSGSDYEQYF TGCGCCAGCAGCCAAATGACTAGCGGGTCAGACTACGAGCAGTACTTC
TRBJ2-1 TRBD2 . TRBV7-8 CASSLALRGGVGQFF TGTGCCAGCAGCTTAGCGCTTCGCGGGGGGGTCGGACAGTTCTTC
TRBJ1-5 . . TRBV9 CASSVHSNQPQHF TGTGCCAGCAGCGTCCATAGCAATCAGCCCCAGCATTTT
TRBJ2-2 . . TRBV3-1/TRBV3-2 CASSQESGQSTGELFF TGTGCCAGCAGCCAAGAAAGCGGACAGTCCACCGGGGAGCTGTTTTTT
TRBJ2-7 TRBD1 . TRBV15 CATSRPGTGAYEQYF TGTGCCACCAGCAGACCTGGGACAGGAGCCTACGAGCAGTACTTC
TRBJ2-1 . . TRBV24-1 CATTDSRGFSYNEQFF TGTGCCACCACCGACTCGCGGGGTTTCTCCTACAATGAGCAGTTCTTC
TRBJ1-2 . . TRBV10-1 CAIRRQVVRNGYTF TGCGCCATCCGTCGACAGGTGGTGAGAAATGGCTACACCTTC
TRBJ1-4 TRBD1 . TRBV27 CASSLTGGWREKLFF TGTGCCAGCAGTCTGACAGGGGGCTGGAGGGAAAAACTGTTTTTT
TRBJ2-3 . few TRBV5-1 CASSRALAASDTQYF TGCGCCAGCAGCCGGGCACTAGCTGCCTCGGATACGCAGTATTTT
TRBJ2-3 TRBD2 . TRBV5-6 CASSLRTSGASTDTQYF TGTGCCAGCAGCCTAAGGACTAGCGGGGCTAGCACAGATACGCAGTATTTT
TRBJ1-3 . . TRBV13 CASSSQGLGPGNTIYF TGTGCCAGCAGCTCCCAGGGGTTAGGCCCTGGAAACACCATATATTTT
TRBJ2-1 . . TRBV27 CASSFDRSSYNEQFF TGTGCCAGCAGCTTTGACAGGAGCTCCTACAATGAGCAGTTCTTC
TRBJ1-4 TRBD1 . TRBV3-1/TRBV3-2 CASSQADRGLEKLFF TGTGCCAGCAGCCAAGCCGACAGGGGACTCGAAAAACTGTTTTTT
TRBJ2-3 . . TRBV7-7 CASSLAGADTQYF TGTGCCAGCAGCTTAGCCGGGGCAGATACGCAGTATTTT
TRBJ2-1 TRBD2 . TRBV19 CASSMMAGGPNEQFF TGTGCCAGTAGTATGATGGCGGGAGGGCCGAATGAGCAGTTCTTC
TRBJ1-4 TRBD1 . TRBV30 CAWSHRGNEKLFF TGTGCCTGGAGCCACAGGGGAAATGAAAAACTGTTTTTT
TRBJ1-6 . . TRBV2 CASSTGQYGNSPLHF TGTGCCAGCAGTACAGGACAGTATGGCAATTCACCCCTCCACTTT
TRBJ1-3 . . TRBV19 CASSIRGDTIYF TGTGCCAGTAGTATCCGCGGAGACACCATATATTTT
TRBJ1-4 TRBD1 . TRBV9 CASSAGTGDSEKLFF TGTGCCAGCAGCGCCGGGACAGGGGATAGTGAAAAACTGTTTTTT
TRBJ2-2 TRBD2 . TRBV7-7 CASSLIAGVDTGELFF TGTGCCAGCAGCTTGATAGCGGGAGTGGACACCGGGGAGCTGTTTTTT
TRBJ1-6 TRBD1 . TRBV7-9 CASSLQGVNSPLHF TGTGCCAGCAGCCTTCAGGGGGTTAATTCACCCCTCCACTTT
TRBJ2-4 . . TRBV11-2 CASNLGRGAPKDIQYF TGTGCCAGCAACCTGGGTCGTGGGGCGCCCAAAGACATTCAGTACTTC
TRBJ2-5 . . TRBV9 CASSNSGTLYETQYF TGTGCCAGCAGCAACTCCGGGACACTCTACGAGACCCAGTACTTC
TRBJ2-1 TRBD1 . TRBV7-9 CASSSFRDRVGEQFF TGTGCCAGCAGCTCCTTCCGGGACAGGGTCGGCGAGCAGTTCTTC
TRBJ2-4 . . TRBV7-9 CASSPGGGNIQYF TGTGCCAGCAGCCCAGGAGGCGGAAACATTCAGTACTTC
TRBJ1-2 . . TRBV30 CAWSGEALSNYGYTF TGTGCCTGGAGTGGAGAGGCCCTTTCTAACTATGGCTACACCTTC
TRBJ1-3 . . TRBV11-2 CASSLVAGSVGNTIYF TGTGCCAGCAGCTTAGTCGCGGGGAGCGTCGGAAACACCATATATTTT
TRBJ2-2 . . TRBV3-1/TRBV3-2 CASTQRAGELFF TGTGCCAGCACCCAGAGAGCCGGGGAGCTGTTTTTT
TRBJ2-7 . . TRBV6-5 CASITRGPLYEQYF TGTGCCAGCATTACTAGAGGGCCCCTCTACGAGCAGTACTTC
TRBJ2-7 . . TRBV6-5 CASRRQRSYEQYF TGTGCCAGCAGGAGACAGAGGTCTTACGAGCAGTACTTC
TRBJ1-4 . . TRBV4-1 CASSQAYSGVGEKLFF TGCGCCAGCAGCCAAGCGTACAGCGGGGTAGGTGAAAAACTGTTTTTT
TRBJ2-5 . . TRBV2 CASSVWEIGETQYF TGTGCCAGCAGTGTTTGGGAGATAGGAGAGACCCAGTACTTC
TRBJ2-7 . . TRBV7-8 CASSLDRSEQYF TGTGCCAGCAGCTTAGATCGGTCGGAGCAGTACTTC
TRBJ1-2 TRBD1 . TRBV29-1 CSVSGYSGGNDGYTF TGCAGCGTCAGTGGGTATTCAGGGGGAAACGATGGCTACACCTTC
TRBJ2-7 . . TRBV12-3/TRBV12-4 CASNKQGSYEQYF TGTGCCAGCAACAAACAGGGCTCCTACGAGCAGTACTTC
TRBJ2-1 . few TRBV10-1 CASIPGGNEQFF TGCGCCAGCATTCCGGGTGGAAATGAGCAGTTCTTC
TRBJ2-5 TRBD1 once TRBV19 CASSDWDRASPGQETQYF TGTGCCAGTAGTGATTGGGACAGGGCCTCCCCCGGCCAAGAGACCCAGTACTTC
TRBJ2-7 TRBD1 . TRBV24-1 CATTQTDRGLDEQYF TGTGCCACCACCCAAACTGACAGGGGGCTTGACGAGCAGTACTTC
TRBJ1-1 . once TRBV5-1 CASTSHINGVDTEAFF TGCGCCAGCACTTCGCATATTAACGGGGTCGACACTGAAGCTTTCTTT
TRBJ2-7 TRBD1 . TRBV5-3 CARSRGQGGHEQYF TGTGCCAGAAGCAGGGGACAGGGGGGCCACGAGCAGTACTTC